Listed here are 13 T cell receptor beta chains from one sample, sequenced in a study of blood T cells in healthy people across ages. Sample-barcoded 5' priming and a J-beta primer mix drove a second PCR of roughly 6 to 12 cycles. TCRdb reprocessed the 5' RACE reads with MiXCR, giving one entry per CDR3 protein. The data show roughly 1,500,000 distinct CDR3 sequences, around 36% seen once. Sequencing was performed on blood. All receptors derive from a woman aged 30 to 39 in good health.

The CDR3 is CSANQVKDRTYEQYF. In DNA form, the CDR3 reads TGCAGTGCTAATCAAGTTAAGGACAGGACCTACGAGCAGTACTTC. The chain combines TRBV20-1 with TRBJ2-7, with TRBD1 matching 7 bases. The CDR3 sequence is 15 residues long. Germline V gene lookup returns CDR1 DFQATT and CDR2 SNEGSKA (reference sequence). The trim removed 4 bases at V and 2 bases at J, leaving 11 bases unmatched.

The V call is TRBV20-1, the J call TRBJ2-7, with 8 bases identical to TRBD1. The germline V gene has CDR1 DFQATT and CDR2 SNEGSKA (reference sequence). The ends lost 6 bases at V and 0 bases at J; junction bases unmatched: 10. This CDR3 has 15 amino acids. The chain's CDR3 is CSATGGSGGSYEQYF. The CDR3 nucleotides read TGCAGTGCAACAGGGGGGTCTGGGGGCTCCTACGAGCAGTACTTC.

This clonotype was observed a few times. CDR3 DNA: TGTGCCAGCAGCGTAGATAGCGGGGGAGTTCAAGAGACCCAGTACTTC. The encoded protein is CASSVDSGGVQETQYF. The J gene is TRBJ2-5, the V gene TRBV9; 9 bases align to TRBD2. Germline values: CDR1 SGDLS, CDR2 YYNGEE. The ends lost 0 bases at V and 2 bases at J; junction bases unmatched: 5. The CDR3 runs to 16 residues.

This clonotype was counted only a few times. The chain combines TRBV20-1 with TRBJ2-7; D may correspond to TRBD1 or TRBD2 (5 bases each). This CDR3 contains 12 residues. The germline V gene has CDR1 DFQATT and CDR2 SNEGSKA (reference sequence). V lost 6 bases to trimming and J lost 3 bases, with 12 bases between them. CDR3 bases: TGCAGTGCCGAGGGGATCAGCTACGAGCAGTACTTC. It encodes CSAEGISYEQYF.

The chain uses TRBV7-2 and TRBJ2-7; 7 positions agree with TRBD1. Germline CDR1 is SGHTA and CDR2 is FQGNSA. CDR3 length: 14 residues. V lost 6 bases, J lost 4 bases, and 9 bases stayed unmatched. The CDR3 loop is CASSLGRGMYEQYF. As DNA, the CDR3 is TGTGCCAGCAGTCTTGGCAGGGGGATGTACGAGCAGTACTTC.

For the CDR3, the DNA is TGTGCCAGCAGTTTTGACGGGAGCGCCAATGAGCAGTTCTTC. Residues: CASSFDGSANEQFF. The genes are TRBV12-3 or TRBV12-4 and TRBJ2-1; D perhaps matches TRBD2 (6 bases). V was pared by 3 bases and J by 6 bases, with 12 bases between. The CDR3 has 14 residues.

The rearrangement joins TRBV2 to TRBJ2-7, with D perhaps matching TRBD1 (6 bases). CDR3 size: 15 residues. CDR1 and CDR2 from the germline V gene are SNHLY and FYNNEI. Trimming took 9 bases from V and 3 from J, leaving 21 bases between them. CDR3 DNA: TGTGCCAGTACTTTTAGGAAGGGACAAAACTACGAGCAGTACTTC. This encodes CASTFRKGQNYEQYF.

This chain joins TRBV20-1 and TRBJ2-1; the match to TRBD2 covers 12 bases. Germline V lookup: CDR1 DFQATT, CDR2 SNEGSKA (reference sequence). V shed 0 bases and J 4 bases; nucleotides not matched to a gene: 7. This CDR3 region has 17 residues. CDR3 residues: CSARDWTSGVRYNEQFF. The CDR3, as DNA: TGCAGTGCTAGAGATTGGACTAGCGGGGTCCGATACAATGAGCAGTTCTTC.

V usage is TRBV2 and J usage is TRBJ1-1, with D possibly being TRBD1 (6 bases). The V gene lost 6 bases and the J gene lost 3 bases, with 11 bases spanning the gap. CDR3 length: 13 amino acids. Germline V gives CDR1 SNHLY, CDR2 FYNNEI. CDR3 sequence: CASSDRWDTEAFF. The CDR3 DNA is TGTGCCAGCAGCGACAGGTGGGACACTGAAGCTTTCTTT.

The V and J genes are TRBV5-1 and TRBJ2-1, with a weak D call TRBD1 (6 bases). The CDR3 has 13 amino acids. Trimming shortened V by 5 bases and J by 11 bases, and 17 bases separated the two germline ends. CDR1 is SGHRS, CDR2 YFSETQ, per germline. The CDR3 spells CASRDTPGTKQFF. The CDR3 DNA reads as TGCGCCAGCAGAGATACCCCCGGGACAAAGCAGTTCTTC.

The gene calls are TRBV3-1 and TRBJ2-4; D may be TRBD1 (6 bases). The DNA matches TRBJ2-7 better at its end, which makes the J call doubtful. The CDR3 runs 15 residues. Germline CDR1 reads LGHDT; CDR2 reads YNNKEL (reference sequence). CDR3 coding DNA: TGTGCCAGCAGCCAAGTTGCAGGGGTGGGCTACGAGCAGTACTTC. The encoded protein is CASSQVAGVGYEQYF.

V gene TRBV6-1 combines with J gene TRBJ1-6; 7 bases agree with TRBD1. The V segment lost 1 base and the J segment 7 bases; nucleotides outside the gene matches: 7. Germline lookup yields CDR1 MNHNS and CDR2 SASEGT. This CDR3 is 16 amino acids long. CDR3 nucleotide sequence: TGTGCCAGCAGTGAAGGTTCAGGGGGAGGAAATTCACCCCTCCACTTT. This encodes CASSEGSGGGNSPLHF.

Concerning this clonotype: The junction does not match germline at one end; this may be a read error. The J gene is TRBJ1-2, the V gene TRBV3-1; D uncertain. The CDR3 totals 12 residues. From germline, CDR1 is LGHDT and CDR2 YNNKEL (reference sequence). The CDR3 bases are TGTGCCAGCAGCCAGGGCAACTATAGCTACACCTTC. Translating gives CASSQGNYSYTF.